These 21 T cell receptor beta chains share one sample of origin, sequenced in a study of T cells in Graves' hyperthyroidism and ophthalmopathy. TCR beta CDR3 region amplification was performed from RNA transcripts. The primer set for the first-round RT-PCR of the TCR CDR3 was HTBI. Via MiXCR, TCRdb re-called the multiplex PCR reads, giving one row per CDR3 protein. Of around 500,000 distinct CDR3 sequences listed, 14% are singletons. Sequencing was carried out using blood. The receptor set was obtained from a woman aged 40-49 years with Graves' hyperthyroidism.

This clonotype was found a few times. The gene calls are TRBV4-2 and TRBJ1-1; a weak D match, TRBD1 (6 bases). The CDR3 sequence is 14 residues long. The germline gives CDR1 LGHNA, CDR2 YNFKEQ. V was pared by 0 bases and J by 10 bases, with 15 bases between. Here the CDR3 DNA reads TGTGCCAGCAGCCAAGAAGGGGGGCAGGGGCGAGCTTTCTTT. Translation: CASSQEGGQGRAFF.

This clonotype was detected ten times or more. The chain recombines TRBV28 with TRBJ2-7; 8 positions agree with TRBD1. The CDR3 length is 14 residues. Germline V gives CDR1 MDHEN, CDR2 SYDVKM. The J segment lost 6 bases and the V segment lost 6 bases, leaving 10 bases of the junction unmatched. The CDR3 DNA is TGTGCCAGCAGGAAACATGGACAGGGCAGCGAGCAGTACTTC. Its protein product is CASRKHGQGSEQYF.

This clonotype has a count of ten or more. The chain carries TRBV13 and TRBJ2-1; 11 bases match TRBD2. Germline V CDR1 and CDR2: PRHDT, FYEKMQ (reference sequence). The CDR3 consists of 15 residues. The ends lost 2 bases at V and 7 bases at J; junction bases unmatched: 4. As DNA, the CDR3 is TGTGCCAGCAGCTTACTAGCGGGAGGAGGAAATGAGCAGTTCTTC. Protein product: CASSLLAGGGNEQFF.

This clonotype was seen ten or more times. The chain carries TRBV11-3 and TRBJ1-4; D is unclear. This CDR3 comprises 16 residues. Trimming stripped 2 bases from V and 0 bases from J, with 10 bases between. CDR1 is SGHNT, CDR2 YENEEA, per germline. For the CDR3, the DNA is TGTGCCAGCAGCTTATACTCCGGGGCAACTAATGAAAAACTGTTTTTT. It translates to CASSLYSGATNEKLFF.

Comment on this clonotype: The germline gene is not matched at one end of the junction; a read error may be the cause. V is TRBV12-3 or TRBV12-4 and J is TRBJ2-5; D is ambiguous. This CDR3 has 15 residues. In DNA form, the CDR3 reads TGTGCCAGCAGTTTTGGCGACACGACCCAAGAGACCCAGTGCTTC. It encodes CASSFGDTTQETQCF.

V usage is TRBV24-1 and J usage is TRBJ2-3; perhaps TRBD2 as D (6 bases). This CDR3 is built from 14 residues. CDR1 and CDR2 from the germline V gene are KGHDR and SFDVKD. The V and J ends lost 12 bases and 1 base respectively, with 16 bases between them. CDR3 nucleotide sequence: TGTGCCCCCGTAGGGCGGGATCGCACAGATACGCAGTATTTT. This codes for CAPVGRDRTDTQYF.

This clonotype has a count of ten or more. The chain carries TRBV18 and TRBJ2-7; 10 bases agree with TRBD2. The CDR3 covers 17 residues. Germline CDR1 KGHSH, CDR2 LQKENI. V was pared by 3 bases and J by 3 bases, with 11 bases of the junction left unmatched. The CDR3 is CASSPSGTSDLFYEQYF. DNA for the CDR3: TGTGCCAGCTCACCCTCCGGGACTAGCGACTTGTTCTACGAGCAGTACTTC.

The CDR3 nucleotides read TGCAGTGCTCCGGGACTAGATTCCTACGAGCAGTACTTC. This gives the protein CSAPGLDSYEQYF. The genes are TRBV20-1 and TRBJ2-7; 8 bases match TRBD2. Per germline, CDR1 DFQATT and CDR2 SNEGSKA (reference sequence). V lost 5 bases, J lost 1 base, and 4 bases stayed unmatched. This CDR3 has 13 residues.

This clonotype was seen many times. This chain uses TRBV28 with TRBJ2-3; 11 nucleotides line up with TRBD2. J was trimmed by 0 bases and V by 6 bases; bases with no gene match: 8. Germline CDR1 MDHEN, CDR2 SYDVKM. CDR3 length: 17 residues. In DNA form, the CDR3 reads TGTGCCAGCAGCCCCGAGGGACTAGCGGCTAGCACAGATACGCAGTATTTT. Amino acid sequence: CASSPEGLAASTDTQYF.

This chain links TRBV5-6 with TRBJ2-2, with 8 bases that match TRBD2. The V segment lost 1 base and the J segment 5 bases; nucleotides outside the gene matches: 4. The CDR3 sequence is 15 residues long. Per the germline V gene, CDR1 is SGHDT and CDR2 is YYEEEE. The CDR3 spells CASSLQGLVTGELFF. In DNA, the CDR3 is TGTGCCAGCAGCTTGCAGGGACTAGTGACCGGGGAGCTGTTTTTT. The whole variable domain, remainder taken from reference TRBV5-6 and TRBJ2-2, is DAGVTQSPTHLIKTRGQQVTLRCSPKSGHDTVSWYQQALGQGPQFIFQYYEEEERQRGNFPDRFSGHQFPNYSSELNVNALLLGDSALYLCASSLQGLVTGELFFGEGSRLTVL.

This clonotype was counted a few times. The chain is built from TRBV10-2 and TRBJ2-7, with 7 bases lining up with TRBD2. CDR1 and CDR2 (germline): WSHSY, SAAADI. With V trimmed by 2 bases and J by 8 bases, 6 bases remained unmatched. The CDR3 consists of 13 residues. The CDR3 region has the DNA TGCGCCAGCAGTGAGCGCGGGCGGGAGAAGCAGTACTTC. Translated, it gives CASSERGREKQYF.

This clonotype was counted many times. The chain recombines TRBV2 with TRBJ1-1; unclear D gene. Trimming removed 10 bases from V and 0 bases from J, with 12 bases in between. CDR1 and CDR2 from the germline V gene are SNHLY and FYNNEI. The CDR3 has 13 residues. CDR3 protein: CATSPGMNTEAFF. CDR3 coding DNA: TGTGCCACCTCTCCGGGTATGAACACTGAAGCTTTCTTT.

Many counts were recorded for this clonotype. V gene TRBV11-2 combines with J gene TRBJ2-1; a possible D gene is TRBD2 (5 bases). V dropped 0 bases and J dropped 0 bases, with 12 bases sitting between them. The CDR3 has 17 residues. Germline V lookup: CDR1 SGHAT, CDR2 FQNNGV. The CDR3 here is CASSLDGRVYSYNEQFF. The CDR3 nucleotides read TGTGCCAGCAGCTTAGATGGGCGGGTCTACTCCTACAATGAGCAGTTCTTC.

In its sample, this clonotype was seen many times. The chain is built from TRBV19 and TRBJ1-5; TRBD1 is a possible D gene (5 bases). From germline, CDR1 is LNHDA and CDR2 SQIVND (reference sequence). Trimming shortened V by 4 bases and J by 6 bases, and 16 bases separated the two germline ends. The CDR3 loop spans 15 amino acids. The CDR3 loop is CASSTSRAGTQPQHF. The CDR3 DNA reads TGTGCCAGTAGTACCTCCAGGGCAGGGACTCAGCCCCAGCATTTT.

This chain links TRBV4-1 with TRBJ2-3; TRBD2 matches at 14 bases. Germline-derived CDR1 and CDR2 are MGHRA and YSYEKL. This CDR3 spans 17 amino acids. J was trimmed by 1 base and V by 2 bases; bases with no gene match: 2. The CDR3 reads CASSQLGLAGGTDTQYF. CDR3 nucleotide sequence: TGCGCCAGCAGCCAATTGGGACTAGCGGGGGGCACAGATACGCAGTATTTT.

This clonotype has a handful of counts. This chain uses TRBV5-1 with TRBJ1-5; 10 nucleotides line up with TRBD1. The CDR3 is 15 amino acids. Germline assignment: CDR1 SGHRS and CDR2 YFSETQ. V was clipped by 7 bases and J by 4 bases; unmatched bases: 8. In nucleotides, the CDR3 is TGCGCCAGCGCCCTGACAGGGGGCGCGAATCAGCCCCAGCATTTT. Translating gives CASALTGGANQPQHF.

Ten or more counts support this clonotype. This chain uses TRBV2 with TRBJ1-6; D is unclear. The CDR3 is 13 residues long. Per germline, CDR1 SNHLY and CDR2 FYNNEI. The ends were cut back, 3 bases at V and 8 bases at J, with 8 bases in the middle. CDR3 in DNA: TGTGCCAGCAGTGATATGGTGGATTCACCCCTCCACTTT. Translation gives CASSDMVDSPLHF.

The V call is TRBV28, the J call TRBJ2-1; D remains ambiguous. This CDR3 is built from 19 residues. The V gene's germline CDR1 is MDHEN and CDR2 SYDVKM. The V gene lost 5 bases and the J gene lost 0 bases, with 23 bases spanning the gap. For the CDR3, the DNA is TGTGCCAGCAGTGAAGCCAAACCGCAGCGCCAGACCTCCTACAATGAGCAGTTCTTC. It specifies CASSEAKPQRQTSYNEQFF.

This clonotype occurred a few times. The J gene is TRBJ2-4, the V gene TRBV19; tentative D call: TRBD2 (5 bases). The CDR3 is made up of 13 amino acids. Looked up from germline, CDR1 is LNHDA and CDR2 is SQIVND (reference sequence). The V and J ends lost 4 bases and 5 bases respectively, with 9 bases between them. The CDR3: CASSRTGQNIQYF. CDR3 nucleotide sequence: TGTGCCAGTAGTAGGACTGGGCAAAACATTCAGTACTTC. Looking up the rest from reference TRBV19 and TRBJ2-4 gives the full variable domain: DGGITQSPKYLFRKEGQNVTLSCEQNLNHDAMYWYRQDPGQGLRLIYYSQIVNDFQKGDIAEGYSVSREKKESFPLTVTSAQKNPTAFYLCASSRTGQNIQYFGAGTRLSVL.

This clonotype appeared a few times. This chain uses TRBV4-2 with TRBJ2-3; 12 nucleotides align to TRBD1. The length of the CDR3 is 16 residues. V lost 4 bases to trimming and J lost 6 bases; unmatched junction nucleotides: 8. Germline CDR1 and CDR2: LGHNA and YNFKEQ. The DNA for the CDR3 is TGTGCCAGCAGCCTATGGGGACAGGGGGCGAAGGATACGCAGTATTTT. Residues: CASSLWGQGAKDTQYF.

The V and J genes are TRBV28 and TRBJ2-5; 7 nucleotides agree with TRBD2. From germline, CDR1 is MDHEN and CDR2 SYDVKM. The V segment lost 2 bases and the J segment 1 base; nucleotides outside the gene matches: 4. The CDR3 sequence is 15 residues long. For the CDR3, the DNA is TGTGCCAGCAGTTTAATAGGGACTACCCAAGAGACCCAGTACTTC. It translates to CASSLIGTTQETQYF.